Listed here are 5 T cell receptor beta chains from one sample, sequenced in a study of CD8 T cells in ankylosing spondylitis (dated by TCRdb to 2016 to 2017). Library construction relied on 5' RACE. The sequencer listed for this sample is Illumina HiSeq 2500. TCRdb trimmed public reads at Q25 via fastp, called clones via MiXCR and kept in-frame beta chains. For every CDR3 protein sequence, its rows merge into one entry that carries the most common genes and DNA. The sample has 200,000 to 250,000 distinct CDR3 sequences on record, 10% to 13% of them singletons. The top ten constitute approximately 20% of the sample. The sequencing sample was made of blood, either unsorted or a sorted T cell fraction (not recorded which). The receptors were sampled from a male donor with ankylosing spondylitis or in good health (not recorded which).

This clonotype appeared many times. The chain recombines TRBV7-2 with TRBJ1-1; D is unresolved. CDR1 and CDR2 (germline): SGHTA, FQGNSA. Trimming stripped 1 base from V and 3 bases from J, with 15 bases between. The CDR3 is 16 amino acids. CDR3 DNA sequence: TGTGCCAGCAGCTTAGACCCGGGTGGGTTGGACACTGAAGCTTTCTTT. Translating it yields CASSLDPGGLDTEAFF.

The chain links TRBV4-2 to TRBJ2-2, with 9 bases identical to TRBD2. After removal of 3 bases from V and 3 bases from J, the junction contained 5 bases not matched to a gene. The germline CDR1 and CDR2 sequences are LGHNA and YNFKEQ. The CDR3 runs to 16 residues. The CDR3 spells CASSQRSGGYTGELFF. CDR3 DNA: TGTGCCAGCAGCCAGAGGAGCGGGGGGTACACCGGGGAGCTGTTTTTT.

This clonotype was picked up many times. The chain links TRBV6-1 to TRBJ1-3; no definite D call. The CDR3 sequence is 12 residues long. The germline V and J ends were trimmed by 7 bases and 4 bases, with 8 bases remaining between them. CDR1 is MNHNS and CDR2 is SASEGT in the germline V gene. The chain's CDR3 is CASISPGNTIYF. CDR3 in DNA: TGTGCCAGCATCTCTCCGGGAAACACCATATATTTT.

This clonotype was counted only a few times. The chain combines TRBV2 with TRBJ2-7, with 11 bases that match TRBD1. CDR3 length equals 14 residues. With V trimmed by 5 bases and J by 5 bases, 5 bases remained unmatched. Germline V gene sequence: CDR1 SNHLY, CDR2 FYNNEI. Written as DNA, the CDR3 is TGTGCCAGCAGTCAGGACAGGGGGCGCGACGAGCAGTACTTC. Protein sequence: CASSQDRGRDEQYF.

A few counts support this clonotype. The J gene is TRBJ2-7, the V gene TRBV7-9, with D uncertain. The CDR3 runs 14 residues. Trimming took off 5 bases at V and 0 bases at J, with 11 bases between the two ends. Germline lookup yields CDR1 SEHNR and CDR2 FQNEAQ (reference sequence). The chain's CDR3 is CASSPNVGSYEQYF. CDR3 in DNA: TGTGCCAGCAGCCCGAACGTGGGCTCCTACGAGCAGTACTTC.